The 8 T cell receptor beta chains below come from one sample, sequenced in a study of blood T cells in healthy people across ages. For the second PCR, which ran for roughly 6 to 12 cycles, a sample-barcoded 5' primer and a J-beta primer mix were used. TCRdb used MiXCR to reprocess the 5' RACE reads, holding one entry per CDR3 protein. There are under 850,000 distinct CDR3 sequences in the sample; roughly 35% occur only once, and 10% to 15% lies in the top ten. Sequencing was done on a sample of blood. These receptors were taken from a man between 18 and 29 years old in good health.

The chain combines TRBV6-6 with TRBJ1-5; D gene ambiguous. Germline V gene sequence: CDR1 MNHNY, CDR2 SVGAGI (reference sequence). The CDR3 loop spans 13 amino acids. V was pared by 7 bases and J by 7 bases, with 14 bases between. CDR3 sequence: CASTSEPGQPQHF. For the CDR3, the DNA is TGTGCCAGCACCTCTGAACCGGGCCAGCCCCAGCATTTT.

The chain joins TRBV7-9 to TRBJ2-5; a weak D match, TRBD2 (6 bases). The J call is doubtful: the DNA matches TRBJ2-7 better. Germline V CDR1 and CDR2: SEHNR, FQNEAQ (reference sequence). This CDR3 contains 14 residues. CDR3 in amino acids: CASSVGGWSYEQYF. Here the CDR3 DNA reads TGTGCCAGCAGCGTAGGAGGGTGGTCTTACGAGCAGTACTTC.

This clonotype was recorded many times. The chain combines TRBV20-1 with TRBJ1-2; D is uncertain. CDR1 DFQATT and CDR2 SNEGSKA come from the germline V gene (reference sequence). The CDR3 is 11 residues long. Trimming shortened V by 0 bases and J by 7 bases, and 6 bases separated the two germline ends. CDR3 in DNA: TGCAGTGCTAGAGAGGTTGGTGGCTACACCTTC. Translation gives CSAREVGGYTF.

This clonotype was found a few times. The chain combines TRBV3-1 with TRBJ2-7; D is ambiguous. Germline V gene lookup returns CDR1 LGHDT and CDR2 YNNKEL (reference sequence). Deletions cut 0 bases from V and 1 base from J, with 10 bases between. CDR3 length: 15 residues. The CDR3 reads CASSQDQITSYEQYF. Here the CDR3 DNA reads TGTGCCAGCAGCCAAGATCAGATTACTTCCTACGAGCAGTACTTC.

The gene calls are TRBV9 and TRBJ1-4; no clear D. V lost 4 bases and J lost 3, with 19 bases in between. Germline V gene sequence: CDR1 SGDLS, CDR2 YYNGEE. CDR3 size: 17 residues. CDR3 region: CASSLEAKTTPNEKLFF. The CDR3 region has the DNA TGTGCCAGCAGCTTAGAAGCCAAGACAACCCCTAATGAAAAACTGTTTTTT.

This clonotype appeared many times. The rearrangement joins TRBV20-1 to TRBJ2-4, with D hard to call. V was clipped by 1 base and J by 5 bases, with 12 bases between them. Germline CDR1 is DFQATT and CDR2 is SNEGSKA (reference sequence). CDR3 length equals 14 residues. CDR3: CSARAWDRQNIQYF. CDR3 in DNA: TGCAGTGCTAGAGCCTGGGATAGGCAAAACATTCAGTACTTC.

The V and J genes are TRBV5-5 and TRBJ1-6; D is unresolved. V lost 0 bases to trimming and J lost 3 bases, with 7 bases between them. Per the germline V gene, CDR1 is SGHKS and CDR2 is YYEKEE (reference sequence). The CDR3 is 15 amino acids. CDR3 residues: CASSLGLGYNSPLHF. CDR3 in DNA: TGTGCCAGCAGCTTGGGACTAGGCTATAATTCACCCCTCCACTTT.

The rearrangement joins TRBV12-3 or TRBV12-4 to TRBJ2-4; possibly TRBD2 for D (7 bases). The end of the DNA is better explained by TRBJ2-7, so the J call may be wrong. The CDR3 has 14 amino acids. CDR3 sequence (DNA): TGTGCCAGTTCCCTCAGCGGGACAACCTACGAGCAGTACTTC. It translates to CASSLSGTTYEQYF.